Listed below are T cell receptor beta chains from one sample, sequenced in a study of CD8 T cells in ankylosing spondylitis. From the 5' RACE reads, TCRdb called clonotypes with MiXCR, one entry per CDR3 protein. The table includes about 500,000 distinct CDR3 sequences, more than 9.5% detected once. The sequenced sample consisted of blood, either unsorted or a sorted T cell fraction (not recorded which). All receptors come from a male donor with ankylosing spondylitis. Both conserved end residues are part of each CDR3. A D gene is named only where the DNA matches it firmly. Clone size is stated in some rows and not others, as once, few, many or a class when expanded.

V gene,clone size,J gene,D gene,CDR3 protein,CDR3 DNA
TRBV10-1,few,TRBJ2-7,.,CASSEVNSGTPHHTYEQYF,TGCGCCAGCAGTGAGGTGAACTCCGGGACACCTCATCACACCTACGAGCAGTACTTC
TRBV2,few,TRBJ1-4,.,CASSGGTWAEKLFF,TGTGCCAGCAGTGGGGGGACCTGGGCTGAAAAACTGTTTTTT
TRBV24-1,many,TRBJ2-1,.,CATSVTEQFF,TGTGCCACCAGTGTAACTGAGCAGTTCTTC
TRBV3-1,.,TRBJ2-1,.,CASSPDTRSNEQFF,TGTGCCAGCAGCCCCGACACTAGGTCCAATGAGCAGTTCTTC
TRBV6-1,.,TRBJ1-5,.,CASSVDSLNQPQHF,TGTGCCAGCAGTGTCGACAGCTTAAATCAGCCCCAGCATTTT
TRBV5-1,many,TRBJ2-7,.,CASSLAGQGRTYEQYF,TGCGCCAGCAGCTTGGCGGGCCAGGGGCGAACCTACGAGCAGTACTTC
TRBV5-1,few,TRBJ2-6,.,CASILGASGANVLTF,TGCGCCAGCATACTCGGGGCGTCTGGGGCCAACGTCCTGACTTTC
TRBV10-3,many,TRBJ2-1,TRBD1,CATRNRDREANEQFF,TGTGCCACCCGAAACCGGGACAGGGAGGCTAATGAGCAGTTCTTC
TRBV15,many,TRBJ2-3,.,CATSRGGVGDTQYF,TGTGCCACCAGCAGAGGAGGGGTGGGAGATACGCAGTATTTT
TRBV5-1,few,TRBJ2-2,.,CPKGSGNTGELFF,TGCCCCAAAGGTAGCGGAAACACCGGGGAGCTGTTTTTT
TRBV5-1,.,TRBJ2-1,TRBD2,CASSLDSGRAIEQFF,TGCGCCAGCAGCTTGGACAGCGGGAGGGCCATCGAGCAGTTCTTC
TRBV20-1,few,TRBJ2-5,.,CSARREIETQYF,TGCAGTGCTAGACGGGAGATAGAGACCCAGTACTTC
TRBV7-2,few,TRBJ1-3,.,CASSQIVSSSGNTIYF,TGTGCCAGCAGCCAAATCGTATCAAGCTCTGGAAACACCATATATTTT
TRBV5-1,many,TRBJ2-5,.,CASSLAGNIGETQYF,TGCGCCAGCAGCTTGGCCGGCAATATCGGAGAGACCCAGTACTTC
TRBV7-2,.,TRBJ2-3,TRBD2,CASSLALAGATQYF,TGTGCCAGCAGCTTAGCGCTAGCGGGAGCCACGCAGTATTTT
TRBV5-1,few,TRBJ2-1,TRBD2,CASSGSAGSSYNEQFF,TGCGCCAGCAGCGGATCAGCGGGAAGCTCCTACAATGAGCAGTTCTTC
TRBV12-3/TRBV12-4,few,TRBJ2-2,.,CASSIQGITGELFF,TGTGCCAGCAGTATCCAGGGGATTACCGGGGAGCTGTTTTTT
TRBV5-1,many,TRBJ1-6,TRBD1,CASSLEQGGNSPLHF,TGTGCCAGCAGTTTAGAGCAGGGGGGGAATTCACCCCTCCACTTT
TRBV20-1,.,TRBJ2-1,.,CSATPTGTSSYNEQFF,TGCAGTGCCACCCCCACCGGGACAAGCTCCTACAATGAGCAGTTCTTC
TRBV18,once,TRBJ1-1,.,CASSPPSLNTEAFF,TGTGCCAGCTCACCACCGAGCTTGAACACTGAAGCTTTCTTT
TRBV15,few,TRBJ1-5,.,CATSSWQNQPQHF,TGTGCCACCAGCAGCTGGCAGAATCAGCCCCAGCATTTT
TRBV6-6,few,TRBJ2-3,.,CASSLTDTDTQYF,TGTGCCAGCTCCTTGACCGACACAGATACGCAGTATTTT
TRBV7-2,few,TRBJ2-1,.,CASSLAQLESYNEQFF,TGTGCCAGCAGCCTAGCTCAACTAGAATCCTACAATGAGCAGTTCTTC
TRBV5-1,many,TRBJ2-2,.,CASSSGPASAANTGELFF,TGCGCCAGCAGCTCGGGCCCAGCTAGCGCTGCGAACACCGGGGAGCTGTTTTTT
TRBV7-6,few,TRBJ2-2,TRBD1,CASGRGLSGELFF,TGTGCCAGCGGCAGGGGGCTGAGCGGGGAGCTGTTTTTT
TRBV30,many,TRBJ2-1,TRBD2,CAWSNGLAGDLMSYNEQFF,TGTGCCTGGAGTAACGGACTAGCGGGAGACCTTATGTCCTACAATGAGCAGTTCTTC
TRBV20-1,.,TRBJ1-2,TRBD1,CSASRTGLVYGYTF,TGCAGTGCTAGTCGGACAGGCCTGGTCTATGGCTACACCTTC